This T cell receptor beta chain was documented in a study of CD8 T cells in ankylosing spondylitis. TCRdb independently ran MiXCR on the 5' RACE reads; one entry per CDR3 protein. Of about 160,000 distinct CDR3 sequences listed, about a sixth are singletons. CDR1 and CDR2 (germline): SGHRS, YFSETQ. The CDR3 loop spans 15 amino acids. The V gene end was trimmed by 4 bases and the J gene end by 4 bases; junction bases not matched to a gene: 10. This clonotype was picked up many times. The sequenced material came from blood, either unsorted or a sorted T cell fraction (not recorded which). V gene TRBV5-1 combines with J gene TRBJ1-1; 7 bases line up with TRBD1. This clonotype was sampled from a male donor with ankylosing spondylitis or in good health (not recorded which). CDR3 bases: TGCGCCAGCAGCACTTTAGACAGGGTGGGCACTGAAGCTTTCTTT. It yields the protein CASSTLDRVGTEAFF.